The text below deals with one T cell receptor beta chain. Its antigen is unknown. With 5 bases clipped from V and 8 bases from J, the junction kept 9 bases outside the gene matches. The CDR3 length is 15 residues. Germline loops: CDR1 SQVTM, CDR2 ANQGSEA. The sample belongs to a study of T-cell memory formation after mild COVID-19. One entry per CDR3 protein, called by TCRdb with MiXCR from the 5' RACE reads. Here the sample spans about 130,000 distinct CDR3 sequences, about 6% being singletons. General study results and limits: CD4+ bias marked clones expanding day 15 to 37, unlike balanced contracting clones. A subset of responding clones appeared in pre-infection memory, suggesting cross-reactive memory joined.

Sequenced: PBMCs or a T cell subset sorted from them (not recorded which). This chain connects TRBV29-1 to TRBJ2-1; TRBD2 aligns across 13 bases. The clonotype originates from an adult woman who had mild COVID-19 (a few samples of this study predate the infection). Cell type and time point are not known. The CDR3 sequence: CSVTVGLAGTYEQFF. Written as DNA, the CDR3 is TGCAGCGTTACAGTGGGACTAGCGGGGACATATGAGCAGTTCTTC.